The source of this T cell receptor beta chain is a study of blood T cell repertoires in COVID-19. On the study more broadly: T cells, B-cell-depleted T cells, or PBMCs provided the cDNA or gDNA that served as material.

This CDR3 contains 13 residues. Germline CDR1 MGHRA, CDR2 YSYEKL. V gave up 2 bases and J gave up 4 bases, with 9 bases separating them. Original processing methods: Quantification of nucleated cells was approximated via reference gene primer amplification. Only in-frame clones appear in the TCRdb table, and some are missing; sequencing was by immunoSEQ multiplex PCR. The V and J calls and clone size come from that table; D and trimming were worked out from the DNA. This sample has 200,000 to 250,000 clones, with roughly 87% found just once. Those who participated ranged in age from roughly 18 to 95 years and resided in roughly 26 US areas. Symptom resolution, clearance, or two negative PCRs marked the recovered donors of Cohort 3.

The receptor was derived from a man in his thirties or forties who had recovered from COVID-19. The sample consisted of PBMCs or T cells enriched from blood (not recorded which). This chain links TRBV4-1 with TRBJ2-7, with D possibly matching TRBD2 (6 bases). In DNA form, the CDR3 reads TGCGCCAGCAGCCAAAGACTAGGTTACGAGCAGTACTTC. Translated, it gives CASSQRLGYEQYF.